Following are 15 T cell receptor beta chains from one sample sequenced in a study of blood T cell repertoires in COVID-19. Clones were read by immunoSEQ multiplex PCR, and TCRdb kept only the in-frame ones, dropping some. The sample carries around 280,000 clones, 90% recorded once. The source material was PBMCs or T cells enriched from blood (not recorded which). Every receptor here comes from a woman between 18 and 30 years old with acute COVID-19.

The chain joins TRBV2 to TRBJ1-5, with a possible D match to TRBD1 (6 bases). Trimming pared 7 bases from V and 0 bases from J, leaving 13 bases between. CDR1 is SNHLY, CDR2 FYNNEI, per germline. The CDR3 length is 15 residues. The CDR3 is CASTDGQFSNQPQHF. CDR3 nucleotides: TGTGCCAGCACCGATGGACAGTTTAGCAATCAGCCCCAGCATTTT.

J is TRBJ1-1 and V is TRBV2; D possibly corresponds to TRBD1 (6 bases). The length of the CDR3 is 14 residues. Trimming shortened V by 6 bases and J by 6 bases, and 17 bases separated the two germline ends. Germline-derived CDR1 and CDR2 are SNHLY and FYNNEI. The CDR3 here is CASRIYTGSAEAFF. CDR3 nucleotide sequence: TGTGCCAGCAGGATTTATACAGGGAGTGCTGAAGCTTTCTTT. The full variable domain, completed using reference TRBV2 and TRBJ1-1, is EPEVTQTPSHQVTQMGQEVILRCVPISNHLYFYWYRQILGQKVEFLVSFYNNEISEKSEIFDDQFSVERPDGSNFTLKIRSTKLEDSAMYFCASRIYTGSAEAFFGQGTRLTVV.

The V and J genes are TRBV18 and TRBJ2-1, with 13 positions matching TRBD2. Germline V gives CDR1 KGHSH, CDR2 LQKENI. The CDR3 covers 17 residues. With 8 bases clipped from V and 7 bases from J, the junction kept 14 bases outside the gene matches. The CDR3 nucleotides are TGTGCCAGCGAGGTCAGGCAGACTAGCGGGAGGAGGAATGAGCAGTTCTTC. Its translation: CASEVRQTSGRRNEQFF. Combining the CDR3 with reference TRBV18 and TRBJ2-1 gives the whole variable domain NAGVMQNPRHLVRRRGQEARLRCSPMKGHSHVYWYRQLPEEGLKFMVYLQKENIIDESGMPKERFSAEFPKEGPSILRIQQVVRGDSAAYFCASEVRQTSGRRNEQFFGPGTRLTVL.

The V call is TRBV18, the J call TRBJ2-7, with unresolved D. Germline CDR1 KGHSH, CDR2 LQKENI. CDR3 length: 15 residues. Trimming stripped 4 bases from V and 3 bases from J, with 16 bases between. The CDR3 nucleotides are TGTGCCAGCTCACGGAGCAACACACTCTACTACGAGCAGTACTTC. Its translation is CASSRSNTLYYEQYF.

This clone was recorded once. The rearrangement uses TRBV11-2 and TRBJ2-3; 8 bases are a match to TRBD1. CDR1 and CDR2 from the germline V gene are SGHAT and FQNNGV. The V gene end was trimmed by 5 bases and the J gene end by 2 bases; junction bases not matched to a gene: 18. The CDR3 totals 19 residues. The CDR3 protein is CASSLPHNDRGQVTDTQYF. DNA of the CDR3: TGTGCCAGCAGCCTACCTCACAACGACAGGGGTCAAGTCACAGATACGCAGTATTTT.

This clone was detected only once. J is TRBJ2-3 and V is TRBV18, with 12 nucleotides matching TRBD2. CDR1 is KGHSH and CDR2 is LQKENI in the germline V gene. This CDR3 is 17 amino acids long. The trim removed 8 bases at V and 2 bases at J, leaving 11 bases unmatched. The chain's CDR3 is CASVPSGRASHTDTQYF. CDR3 DNA: TGTGCCAGCGTTCCTAGCGGGAGGGCCTCACACACAGATACGCAGTATTTT.

V is TRBV18 and J is TRBJ2-5, with 14 bases identical to TRBD2. Unmatched junction bases numbered 5, after V lost 1 base and J lost 1 base. Germline loops: CDR1 KGHSH, CDR2 LQKENI. This CDR3 comprises 18 residues. CDR3 coding DNA: TGTGCCAGCTCACCACTACCGGGACTAGCGGGAGTCCAAGAGACCCAGTACTTC. The encoded protein is CASSPLPGLAGVQETQYF.

This sequence joins TRBV28 and TRBJ2-2; TRBD2 matches at 7 bases. The germline gives CDR1 MDHEN, CDR2 SYDVKM. The CDR3 totals 16 residues. J lost 4 bases, V lost 3 bases, and 8 bases had no gene match. The CDR3 bases are TGTGCCAGCAGTTTTACGAGAGGGAGGGGCACCGGGGAGCTGTTTTTT. It specifies CASSFTRGRGTGELFF.

The chain carries TRBV6-5 and TRBJ2-4, with a possible D match to TRBD2 (5 bases). The CDR3 totals 15 residues. CDR1 is MNHEY, CDR2 SVGAGI, per germline. Between the trimmed V and J ends, which lost 0 bases and 8 bases, there was a span of 14 bases. The DNA of the CDR3 is TGTGCCAGCAGTTACTCGTTAGGGAGTCGGGACATTCAGTACTTC. Translating it yields CASSYSLGSRDIQYF.

The CDR3 loop is CASSLALTYEQYF. CDR3 sequence (DNA): TGTGCCAGCAGCTTAGCCCTAACCTACGAGCAGTACTTC. The chain links TRBV11-1 to TRBJ2-7; no clear D gene. Germline V gene lookup returns CDR1 SGHAT and CDR2 FQDESV (reference sequence). This CDR3 contains 13 residues. Deletions cut 0 bases from V and 2 bases from J, with 5 bases between.

The CDR3 DNA follows: TGCGCCAGCAGCCAAGCCAGGAACTATGGCTACACCTTC. It encodes CASSQARNYGYTF. V usage is TRBV4-3 and J usage is TRBJ1-2; D uncertain. Germline CDR1 is LGHNA and CDR2 is YSLEER. The CDR3 extends over 13 amino acids. The V and J ends lost 1 base and 2 bases respectively, with 5 bases between them.

About this clone: Other DNA sequences of this sample code for an identical CDR3. The rearrangement joins TRBV2 to TRBJ2-7; the D gene is possibly TRBD1 (6 bases). Germline CDR1 reads SNHLY; CDR2 reads FYNNEI. There are 12 residues in the CDR3. Trimming took 6 bases from V and 2 from J, leaving 8 bases between them. This CDR3 reads CASRDSPYEQYF. The DNA of the CDR3 is TGTGCCAGCAGGGACAGCCCCTACGAGCAGTACTTC. Full variable domain (missing parts from reference TRBV2 and TRBJ2-7): EPEVTQTPSHQVTQMGQEVILRCVPISNHLYFYWYRQILGQKVEFLVSFYNNEISEKSEIFDDQFSVERPDGSNFTLKIRSTKLEDSAMYFCASRDSPYEQYFGPGTRLTVT.

CDR3 DNA: TGTGCCAGCAGACAGACAGGGGGCTTTTGGGAGCAGTACTTC. It yields the protein CASRQTGGFWEQYF. This chain uses TRBV28 with TRBJ2-7; 10 bases are a match to TRBD1. The ends lost 6 bases at V and 7 bases at J; junction bases unmatched: 9. CDR3 length equals 14 residues. CDR1 is MDHEN, CDR2 SYDVKM, per germline.

The chain combines TRBV4-1 with TRBJ1-4, with 8 bases lining up with TRBD1. V was clipped by 5 bases and J by 4 bases; unmatched bases: 6. Looked up from germline, CDR1 is MGHRA and CDR2 is YSYEKL. The CDR3 covers 15 residues. CDR3 bases: TGCGCCAGCAGCAATGGACAGGGAGGTAATGAAAAACTGTTTTTT. Residues: CASSNGQGGNEKLFF.

The J gene is TRBJ1-1, the V gene TRBV4-1, with 11 bases identical to TRBD1. In germline, CDR1 is MGHRA, CDR2 YSYEKL. Trimming at V came to 2 bases and at J to 4 bases, leaving 12 bases not matched to a gene. This CDR3 is built from 18 residues. The CDR3 reads CASSQSLPSGTGGTEAFF. For the CDR3, the DNA is TGCGCCAGCAGCCAAAGCCTTCCGTCCGGGACAGGGGGCACTGAAGCTTTCTTT.